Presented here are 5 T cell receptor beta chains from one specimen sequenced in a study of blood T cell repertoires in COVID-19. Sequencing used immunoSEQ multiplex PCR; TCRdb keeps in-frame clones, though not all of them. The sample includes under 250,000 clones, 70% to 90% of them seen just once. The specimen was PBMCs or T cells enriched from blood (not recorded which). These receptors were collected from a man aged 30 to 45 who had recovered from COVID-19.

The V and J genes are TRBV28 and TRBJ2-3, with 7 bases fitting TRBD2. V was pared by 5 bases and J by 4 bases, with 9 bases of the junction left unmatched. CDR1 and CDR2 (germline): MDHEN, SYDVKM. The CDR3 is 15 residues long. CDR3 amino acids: CASSVPGAGSDTQYF. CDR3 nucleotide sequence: TGTGCCAGCAGTGTTCCGGGAGCGGGGTCAGATACGCAGTATTTT. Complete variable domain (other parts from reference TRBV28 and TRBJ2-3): DVKVTQSSRYLVKRTGEKVFLECVQDMDHENMFWYRQDPGLGLRLIYFSYDVKMKEKGDIPEGYSVSREKKERFSLILESASTNQTSMYLCASSVPGAGSDTQYFGPGTRLTVL.

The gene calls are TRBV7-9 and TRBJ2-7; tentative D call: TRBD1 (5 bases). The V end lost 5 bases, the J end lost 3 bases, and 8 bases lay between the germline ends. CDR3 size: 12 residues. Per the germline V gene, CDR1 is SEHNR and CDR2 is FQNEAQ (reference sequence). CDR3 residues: CASSPTDYEQYF. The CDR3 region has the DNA TGTGCCAGCAGCCCGACAGACTACGAGCAGTACTTC.

The CDR3 DNA is TGTGCCAGTAGCCGGACTAGCGGAACTACCTACGAGCAGTACTTC. It specifies CASSRTSGTTYEQYF. The rearrangement links TRBV19 to TRBJ2-7; 10 bases agree with TRBD2. CDR3 length: 15 residues. The V gene end was trimmed by 6 bases and the J gene end by 2 bases; junction bases not matched to a gene: 7. Germline V CDR1 and CDR2: LNHDA, SQIVND (reference sequence).

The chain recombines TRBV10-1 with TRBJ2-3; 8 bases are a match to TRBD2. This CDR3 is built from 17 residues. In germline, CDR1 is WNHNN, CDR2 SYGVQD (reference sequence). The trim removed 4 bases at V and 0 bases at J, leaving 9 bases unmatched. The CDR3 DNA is TGCGCCAGCAGTGCCCCGGTGGCTAGCGGGAGCACAGATACGCAGTATTTT. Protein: CASSAPVASGSTDTQYF.

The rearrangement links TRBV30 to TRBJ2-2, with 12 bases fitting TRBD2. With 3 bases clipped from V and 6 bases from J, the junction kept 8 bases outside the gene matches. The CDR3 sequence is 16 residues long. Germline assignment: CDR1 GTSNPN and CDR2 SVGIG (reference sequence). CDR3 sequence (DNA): TGTGCCTGGAGCGACGCCGGACTAGCGGGACCCGGGGAGCTGTTTTTT. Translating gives CAWSDAGLAGPGELFF.